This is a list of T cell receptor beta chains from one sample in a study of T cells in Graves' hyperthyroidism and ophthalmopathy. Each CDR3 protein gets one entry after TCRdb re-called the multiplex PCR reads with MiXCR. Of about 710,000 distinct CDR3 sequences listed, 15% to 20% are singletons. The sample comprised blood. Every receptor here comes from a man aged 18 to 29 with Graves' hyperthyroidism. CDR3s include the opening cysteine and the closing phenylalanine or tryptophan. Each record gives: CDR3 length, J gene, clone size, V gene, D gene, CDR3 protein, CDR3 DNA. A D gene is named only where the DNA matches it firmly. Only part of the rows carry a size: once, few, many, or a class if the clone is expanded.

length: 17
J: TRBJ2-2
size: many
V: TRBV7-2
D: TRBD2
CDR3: CASSNGVLAGGTGELFF
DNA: TGTGCCAGCAGCAACGGAGTATTAGCGGGGGGCACCGGGGAGCTGTTTTTT

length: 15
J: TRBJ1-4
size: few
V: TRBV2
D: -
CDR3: CASAGDRPLREKLFF
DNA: TGTGCCAGCGCCGGCGACAGGCCCTTGAGAGAAAAACTGTTTTTT

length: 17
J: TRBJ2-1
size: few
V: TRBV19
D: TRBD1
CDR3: CASSIGPRQGTANEQFF
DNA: TGTGCCAGTAGTATAGGGCCCAGACAGGGAACGGCCAATGAGCAGTTCTTC

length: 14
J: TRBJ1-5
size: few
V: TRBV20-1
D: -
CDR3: CSALRGAVDQPQHF
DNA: TGCAGTGCTCTCCGGGGGGCAGTGGATCAGCCCCAGCATTTT

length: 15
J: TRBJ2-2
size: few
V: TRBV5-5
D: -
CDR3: CASSFPGKRDGELFF
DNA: TGTGCCAGCAGCTTCCCCGGGAAGAGAGACGGGGAGCTGTTTTTT

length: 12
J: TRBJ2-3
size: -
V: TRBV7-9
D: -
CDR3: CASSSETDTQYF
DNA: TGTGCCAGCAGCTCTGAAACAGATACGCAGTATTTT

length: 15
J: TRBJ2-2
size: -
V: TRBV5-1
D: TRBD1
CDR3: CASSGYRGRSGELFF
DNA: TGCGCCAGCAGCGGGTACAGGGGGCGAAGCGGGGAGCTGTTTTTT

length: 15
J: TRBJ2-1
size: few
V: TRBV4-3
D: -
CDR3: CASSQEGRSYNEQFF
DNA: TGCGCCAGCAGCCAAGAGGGCAGGAGCTACAATGAGCAGTTCTTC

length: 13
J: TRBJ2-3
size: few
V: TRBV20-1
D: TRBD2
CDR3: CSGRLAGTDTQYF
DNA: TGCAGTGGTCGACTAGCGGGCACAGATACGCAGTATTTT

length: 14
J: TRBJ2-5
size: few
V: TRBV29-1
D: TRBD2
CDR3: CSAAGGPSKETQYF
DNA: TGCAGCGCAGCGGGAGGGCCCTCGAAAGAGACCCAGTACTTC

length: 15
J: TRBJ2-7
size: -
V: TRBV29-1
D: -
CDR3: CSVEDSSGGGWEQYF
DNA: TGCAGCGTTGAAGATTCTTCCGGGGGTGGCTGGGAGCAGTACTTC

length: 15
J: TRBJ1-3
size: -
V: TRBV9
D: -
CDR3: CASSAGRGSGNTIYF
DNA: TGTGCCAGCAGCGCGGGCCGGGGTTCTGGAAACACCATATATTTT

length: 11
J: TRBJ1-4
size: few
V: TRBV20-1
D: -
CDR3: CSASLNEKLFF
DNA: TGCAGTGCTAGCCTTAATGAAAAACTGTTTTTT

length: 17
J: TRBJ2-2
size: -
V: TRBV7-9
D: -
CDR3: CASSLPPGSSNTGELFF
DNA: TGTGCCAGCAGCTTACCCCCCGGGAGCTCGAACACCGGGGAGCTGTTTTTT

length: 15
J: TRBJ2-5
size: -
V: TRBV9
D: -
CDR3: CASSVGGTGGEAQYF
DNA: TGTGCCAGCAGCGTAGGAGGCACAGGGGGGGAGGCCCAGTACTTC

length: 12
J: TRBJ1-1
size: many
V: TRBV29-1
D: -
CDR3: CSAGLLNTEAFF
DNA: TGCAGTGCAGGACTGCTGAACACTGAAGCTTTCTTT

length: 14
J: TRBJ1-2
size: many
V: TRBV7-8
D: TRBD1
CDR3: CASSFSTTGDGYTF
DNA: TGTGCCAGCAGCTTTAGCACTACAGGGGATGGCTACACCTTC

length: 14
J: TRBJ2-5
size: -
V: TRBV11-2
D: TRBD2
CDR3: CASSPGRALETQYF
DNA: TGTGCCAGCAGCCCGGGGAGGGCTCTTGAGACCCAGTACTTC

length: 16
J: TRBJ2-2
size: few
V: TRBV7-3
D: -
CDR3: CASSPQRAGLTGELFF
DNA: TGTGCCAGCAGCCCTCAGAGGGCAGGGCTTACCGGGGAGCTGTTTTTT

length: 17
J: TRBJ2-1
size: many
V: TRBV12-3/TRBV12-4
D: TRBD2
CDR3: CASSFLAGGSSYNEQFF
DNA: TGTGCCAGCAGTTTCCTAGCGGGAGGCAGCTCCTACAATGAGCAGTTCTTC

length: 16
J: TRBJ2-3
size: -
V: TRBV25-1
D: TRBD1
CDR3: CASSESGTGFADTQYF
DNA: TGTGCCAGCAGTGAATCCGGGACAGGGTTTGCAGATACGCAGTATTTT

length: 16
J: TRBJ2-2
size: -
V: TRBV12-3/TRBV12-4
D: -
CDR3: CASSPYDGVRSGELFF
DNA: TGTGCCAGCAGTCCATACGACGGGGTCCGGTCCGGGGAGCTGTTTTTT

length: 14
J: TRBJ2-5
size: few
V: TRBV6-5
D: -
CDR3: CASSYRGARETQYF
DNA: TGTGCCAGCAGTTACCGGGGGGCGAGGGAGACCCAGTACTTC

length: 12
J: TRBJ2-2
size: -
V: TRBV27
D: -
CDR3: CASRIGPGELFF
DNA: TGTGCCAGCAGGATAGGACCCGGGGAGCTGTTTTTT

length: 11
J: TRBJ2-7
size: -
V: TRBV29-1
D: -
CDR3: CSAQVYYEQYF
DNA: TGCAGCGCACAGGTCTACTACGAGCAGTACTTC

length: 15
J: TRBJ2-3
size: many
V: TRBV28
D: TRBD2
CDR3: CASSWGLAGVDTQYF
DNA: TGTGCCAGCAGCTGGGGACTAGCGGGAGTAGATACGCAGTATTTT

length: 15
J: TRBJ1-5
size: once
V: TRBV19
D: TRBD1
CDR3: CASNPGDSLNQPQHF
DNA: TGTGCCAGTAATCCGGGGGACAGTCTCAATCAGCCCCAGCATTTT

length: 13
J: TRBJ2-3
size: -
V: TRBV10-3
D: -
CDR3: CAISQQVTDTQYF
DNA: TGTGCCATCAGTCAACAAGTCACAGATACGCAGTATTTT

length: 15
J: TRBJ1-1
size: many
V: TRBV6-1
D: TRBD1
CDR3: CASSSSGQPNTEAFF
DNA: TGTGCCAGCAGTTCCTCGGGACAGCCGAACACTGAAGCTTTCTTT

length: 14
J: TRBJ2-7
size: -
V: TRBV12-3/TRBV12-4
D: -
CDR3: CASNPMGGSYEQYF
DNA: TGTGCCAGCAACCCAATGGGCGGTTCCTACGAGCAGTACTTC

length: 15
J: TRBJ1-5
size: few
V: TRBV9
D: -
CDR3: CASSVEGDSNQPQHF
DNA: TGTGCCAGCAGCGTAGAGGGGGATAGCAATCAGCCCCAGCATTTT

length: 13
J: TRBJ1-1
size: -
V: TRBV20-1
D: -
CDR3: CSARSGILQEAFF
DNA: TGCAGTGCTAGATCCGGTATTTTGCAGGAAGCTTTCTTT

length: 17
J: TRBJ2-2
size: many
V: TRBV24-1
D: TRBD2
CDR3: CATSDLQTSWRTGELFF
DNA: TGTGCCACCAGTGATTTGCAGACTAGCTGGCGCACCGGGGAGCTGTTTTTT

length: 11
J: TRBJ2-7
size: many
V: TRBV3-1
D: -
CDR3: CASRSGDEQYF
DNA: TGTGCCAGTAGATCAGGGGACGAGCAGTACTTC

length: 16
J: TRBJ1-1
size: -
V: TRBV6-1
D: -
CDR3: CASRWHTAQGRTEAFF
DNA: TGTGCCAGCAGATGGCATACGGCGCAGGGACGCACTGAAGCTTTCTTT

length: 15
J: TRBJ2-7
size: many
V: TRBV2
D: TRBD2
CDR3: CASSEVGGARGEQYF
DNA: TGTGCCAGCAGTGAAGTCGGGGGGGCGAGGGGCGAGCAGTACTTC

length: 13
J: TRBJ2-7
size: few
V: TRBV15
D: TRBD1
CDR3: CATSRATGGEQYF
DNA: TGTGCCACCAGCAGGGCCACAGGGGGCGAGCAGTACTTC

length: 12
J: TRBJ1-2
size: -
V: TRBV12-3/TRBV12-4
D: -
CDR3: CAIGSGERGYTF
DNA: TGTGCCATCGGAAGCGGTGAAAGGGGCTACACCTTC

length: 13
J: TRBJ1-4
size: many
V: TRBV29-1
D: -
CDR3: CSAAGTTNEKLFF
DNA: TGCAGCGCCGCAGGGACAACTAATGAAAAACTGTTTTTT

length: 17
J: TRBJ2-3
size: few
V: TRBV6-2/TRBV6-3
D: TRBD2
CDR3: CASRLTGSPAGGDTQYF
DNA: TGTGCCAGCAGGCTGACAGGGTCCCCAGCGGGAGGAGATACGCAGTATTTT

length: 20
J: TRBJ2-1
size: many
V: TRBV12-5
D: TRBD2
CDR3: CASGLVRLAGPITYYNEQFF
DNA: TGTGCTAGTGGTTTGGTAAGACTAGCGGGACCCATTACGTACTACAATGAGCAGTTCTTC

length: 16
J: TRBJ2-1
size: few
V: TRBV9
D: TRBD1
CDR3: CASSQQGASSYNEQFF
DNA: TGTGCCAGCAGCCAACAGGGGGCCAGCTCCTACAATGAGCAGTTCTTC

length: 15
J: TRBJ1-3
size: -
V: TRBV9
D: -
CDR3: CASSVGGTSGNTIYF
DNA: TGTGCCAGCAGCGTAGGGGGAACCTCTGGAAACACCATATATTTT

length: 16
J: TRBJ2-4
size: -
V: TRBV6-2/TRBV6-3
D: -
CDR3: CASSKYRVDDKNIQYF
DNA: TGTGCCAGCAGCAAATACAGGGTGGATGACAAAAACATTCAGTACTTC

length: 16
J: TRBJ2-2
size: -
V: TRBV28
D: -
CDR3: CASSFHRGFDTGELFF
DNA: TGTGCCAGCAGTTTTCATAGGGGGTTCGACACCGGGGAGCTGTTTTTT

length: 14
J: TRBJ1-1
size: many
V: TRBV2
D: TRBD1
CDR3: CASRGDRENTEAFF
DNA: TGTGCCAGCAGGGGGGACAGGGAGAACACTGAAGCTTTCTTT

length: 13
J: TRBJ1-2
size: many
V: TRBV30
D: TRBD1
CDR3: CAWALGQAYGYTF
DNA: TGTGCCTGGGCACTGGGACAGGCCTATGGCTACACCTTC

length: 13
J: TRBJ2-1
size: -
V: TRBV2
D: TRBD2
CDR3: CAGAGTSSNEQFF
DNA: TGTGCCGGGGCCGGGACTAGCTCCAATGAGCAGTTCTTC

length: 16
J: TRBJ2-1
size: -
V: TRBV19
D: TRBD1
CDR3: CASSWTGGDPDNEQFF
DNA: TGTGCCAGTAGTTGGACAGGGGGGGATCCTGACAATGAGCAGTTCTTC

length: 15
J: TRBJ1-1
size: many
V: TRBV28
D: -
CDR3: CASSLAGRGDTEAFF
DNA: TGTGCCAGCAGTTTAGCGGGGAGAGGGGACACTGAAGCTTTCTTT

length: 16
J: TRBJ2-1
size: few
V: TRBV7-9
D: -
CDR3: CASSLLGVSVGNEQFF
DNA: TGTGCCAGCAGCTTACTCGGCGTTAGCGTGGGCAATGAGCAGTTCTTC

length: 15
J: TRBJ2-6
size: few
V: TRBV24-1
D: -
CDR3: CATSDLSAGANVLTF
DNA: TGTGCCACCAGTGATTTGAGTGCTGGGGCCAACGTCCTGACTTTC

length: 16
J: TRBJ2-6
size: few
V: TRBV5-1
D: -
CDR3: CASSLDGVSGANVLTF
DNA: TGCGCCAGCAGCTTGGACGGCGTCTCTGGGGCCAACGTCCTGACTTTC

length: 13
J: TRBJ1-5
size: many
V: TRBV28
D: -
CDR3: CASSFGVNQPQHF
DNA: TGTGCCAGCAGTTTTGGGGTTAATCAGCCCCAGCATTTT

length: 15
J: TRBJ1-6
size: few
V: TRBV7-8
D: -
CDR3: CASRFNRFSNSPLHF
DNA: TGTGCCAGCAGGTTCAACAGGTTTTCTAATTCACCCCTCCACTTT